The 29 T cell receptor beta chains listed next were all sequenced from one sample in a study of blood T cell repertoires in COVID-19. Produced via immunoSEQ multiplex PCR; TCRdb's table is partial and in-frame only. This table has 120,000 to 150,000 clones, approximately 85% appearing once. Input material: peripheral blood. The receptors shown here come from a human donor with acute or convalescent COVID-19. The donor label of this sample is uncertain.

This clone has more than one count but fewer than ten. This rearrangement joins TRBV19 to TRBJ2-1, with 12 positions matching TRBD2. The germline CDR1 and CDR2 sequences are LNHDA and SQIVND (reference sequence). The CDR3 is 16 amino acids. The V segment lost 2 bases and the J segment 6 bases; nucleotides outside the gene matches: 5. CDR3 DNA: TGTGCCAGTAGTATACTAGCGGGAGGGGACCTCAATGAGCAGTTCTTC. It translates to CASSILAGGDLNEQFF.

The table lists this clone with a count of one. The chain couples TRBV7-2 to TRBJ1-3, with D possibly TRBD1 on 5 matching bases. This CDR3 spans 14 amino acids. CDR1 and CDR2 (germline): SGHTA, FQGNSA. V was shortened by 6 bases and J by 3 bases, with 12 bases between the two germline ends. This CDR3 is CASSSGFGGNTIYF. The CDR3 DNA reads as TGTGCCAGCAGTTCAGGGTTTGGTGGAAACACCATATATTTT.

The J gene is TRBJ2-3, the V gene TRBV6-2 or TRBV6-3; 8 bases line up with TRBD2. Trimming took 6 bases from V and 1 from J; bases not matched to a gene: 6. CDR3 length: 15 residues. The V gene's germline CDR1 is MNHEY and CDR2 SVGEGT. The CDR3 sequence: CASSPAGAGTDTQYF. CDR3 coding DNA: TGTGCCAGCAGCCCAGCGGGAGCCGGCACAGATACGCAGTATTTT.

The J gene is TRBJ2-3, the V gene TRBV12-2; the table's D gene call, TRBD2, was not cross checked with the DNA. TRBV12-2 is labeled a pseudogene. CDR3 size: 15 residues. This CDR3 reads CALHELEISTDTQYF. As DNA, the CDR3 is TGTGCACTCCACGAACTAGAAATTAGCACAGATACGCAGTATTTT.

The genes are TRBV5-6 and TRBJ2-6; a possible D gene is TRBD2 (5 bases). The CDR3 runs to 15 residues. Germline V gene data show CDR1 as SGHDT and CDR2 as YYEEEE. V dropped 2 bases and J dropped 0 bases, with 6 bases sitting between them. In nucleotides, the CDR3 is TGTGCCAGCAGCTTTCGGGGCTCTGGGGCCAACGTCCTGACTTTC. Translated, it gives CASSFRGSGANVLTF.

The genes are TRBV7-9 and TRBJ1-6; D may be TRBD1 (6 bases). The CDR3 has 14 residues. Germline lookup yields CDR1 SEHNR and CDR2 FQNEAQ (reference sequence). The ends were cut back, 0 bases at V and 6 bases at J, with 6 bases in the middle. CDR3 DNA sequence: TGTGCCAGCAGCTTAGCACAGGGTAATTCACCCCTCCACTTT. Its translation is CASSLAQGNSPLHF.

The chain employs TRBV5-1 and TRBJ1-4; D not resolved. Germline assignment: CDR1 SGHRS and CDR2 YFSETQ. Trimming took 1 base from V and 7 from J, leaving 14 bases between them. The CDR3 consists of 15 residues. Here the CDR3 DNA reads TGCGCCAGCAGCTTGTCTCCGGGCGAGGGTGAAAAACTGTTTTTT. This encodes CASSLSPGEGEKLFF.

The J gene is TRBJ1-5, the V gene TRBV30; the D gene is possibly TRBD1 (5 bases). This CDR3 is built from 16 residues. Trimming left V 3 bases short and J 2 bases short, with 17 bases between. Germline lookup yields CDR1 GTSNPN and CDR2 SVGIG (reference sequence). CDR3 DNA: TGTGCCTGGAGCGCGGTCGGGGGAAGAGGCAATCAGCCCCAGCATTTT. Translated, it gives CAWSAVGGRGNQPQHF.

The chain has TRBV7-2 and TRBJ1-2; D is perhaps TRBD1 (6 bases). Germline V lookup: CDR1 SGHTA, CDR2 FQGNSA. The V end was cut by 7 bases, the J end by 4 bases, with 19 bases between. The CDR3 spans 15 residues. CDR3 sequence (DNA): TGTGCCAGCATACCGCGGCAGGGGAGGGGCTATGGCTACACCTTC. Amino acid sequence: CASIPRQGRGYGYTF.

This chain joins TRBV4-1 and TRBJ1-2; D remains ambiguous. The germline V and J ends were trimmed by 1 base and 3 bases, with 12 bases remaining between them. This CDR3 comprises 15 residues. Germline CDR1 is MGHRA and CDR2 is YSYEKL. This chain's CDR3 is CASSQGFDRDYGYTF. For the CDR3, the DNA is TGCGCCAGCAGCCAAGGATTCGACCGGGACTATGGCTACACCTTC.

The chain employs TRBV6-6 and TRBJ1-4, with D perhaps matching TRBD1 (6 bases). Germline V gene lookup returns CDR1 MNHNY and CDR2 SVGAGI (reference sequence). CDR3 size: 12 residues. V lost 5 bases, J lost 8 bases, and 9 bases lay in between. CDR3 amino acids: CASSRDREKLFF. The CDR3 DNA reads as TGTGCCAGCAGTCGCGACAGGGAAAAACTGTTTTTT.

Only one count was recorded for this clone. A junction end diverges from the germline sequence, so it may reflect a read error. The J gene is TRBJ1-4, the V gene TRBV6-2 or TRBV6-3, with no clear D. The CDR3 has 15 amino acids. CDR1 and CDR2 from the germline V gene are MNHEY and SVGEGT. CDR3 loop: CVSSYQAGLSEKLFF. The CDR3 bases are TGTGTCAGCAGTTACCAGGCGGGATTAAGTGAAAAACTGTTTTTT.

The rearrangement uses TRBV5-1 and TRBJ2-3, with TRBD1 matching over 10 bases. The V gene end was trimmed by 5 bases and the J gene end by 2 bases; junction bases not matched to a gene: 5. CDR3 length equals 15 residues. In germline, CDR1 is SGHRS, CDR2 YFSETQ. The CDR3 bases are TGCGCCAGCAGAACCGGGACAGGGGTCACAGATACGCAGTATTTT. Amino acids: CASRTGTGVTDTQYF.

The genes are TRBV19 and TRBJ2-5; D remains unclear. With 5 bases removed from V and 0 bases from J, the gap between germline ends came to 7 bases. This CDR3 spans 13 amino acids. Germline V lookup: CDR1 LNHDA, CDR2 SQIVND (reference sequence). The CDR3 DNA is TGTGCCAGTAGTTGGCAGGACCAAGAGACCCAGTACTTC. Translation gives CASSWQDQETQYF.

V and J are TRBV7-8 and TRBJ1-2; D is undetermined. The V end was cut by 1 base, the J end by 4 bases, with 10 bases between. Looked up from germline, CDR1 is SGHVS and CDR2 is FQNEAQ. This CDR3 region has 14 residues. Here the CDR3 reads CASSLGESTYGYTF. In DNA, the CDR3 is TGTGCCAGCAGCTTAGGCGAGAGTACCTATGGCTACACCTTC.

The chain recombines TRBV7-9 with TRBJ2-7; D might be TRBD1 (5 bases). The CDR3 totals 15 residues. Trimming shortened V by 1 base and J by 1 base, and 11 bases separated the two germline ends. Germline assignment: CDR1 SEHNR and CDR2 FQNEAQ (reference sequence). The CDR3 here is CASSLVKAGSYEQYF. The CDR3 nucleotides read TGTGCCAGCAGCTTAGTTAAGGCAGGGTCCTACGAGCAGTACTTC.

The CDR3 sequence: CASSPPGQGSGYTF. CDR3 in DNA: TGTGCCAGCTCACCACCGGGACAGGGAAGTGGCTACACCTTC. This chain connects TRBV18 to TRBJ1-2, with 9 positions matching TRBD1. Germline loops: CDR1 KGHSH, CDR2 LQKENI. The CDR3 sequence is 14 residues long. Germline trimming cut 0 bases from V and 7 bases from J; bases unmatched to any gene: 3.

V usage is TRBV29-1 and J usage is TRBJ1-5, with 9 bases aligning to TRBD1. V lost 7 bases, J lost 5 bases, and 6 bases stayed unmatched. Germline V CDR1 and CDR2: SQVTM, ANQGSEA. The CDR3 is 13 amino acids. The CDR3 loop reads CSALQGADQPQHF. Here the CDR3 DNA reads TGCAGCGCTCTACAGGGGGCTGATCAGCCCCAGCATTTT. Based on the CDR3 plus reference TRBV29-1 and TRBJ1-5, the full variable domain is SAVISQKPSRDICQRGTSLTIQCQVDSQVTMMFWYRQQPGQSLTLIATANQGSEATYESGFVIDKFPISRPNLTFSTLTVSNMSPEDSSIYLCSALQGADQPQHFGDGTRLSIL.

The chain uses TRBV7-8 and TRBJ1-5, with a weak D call TRBD1 (5 bases). The CDR3 totals 15 residues. From germline, CDR1 is SGHVS and CDR2 FQNEAQ. V was trimmed by 3 bases and J by 4 bases, leaving 13 bases between them. The CDR3 spells CASSFDRAGNQPQHF. As DNA, the CDR3 is TGTGCCAGCAGCTTCGATCGGGCAGGGAATCAGCCCCAGCATTTT.

This chain joins TRBV3-1 (or the pseudogene TRBV3-2) and TRBJ1-1; 9 bases are shared with TRBD1. Germline CDR1 reads LGHDT; CDR2 reads YNNKEL (reference sequence). V lost 1 base, J lost 7 bases, and 7 bases stayed unmatched. This CDR3 has 15 amino acids. CDR3 sequence reads: CASSQVGDREREAFF. The CDR3, as DNA: TGTGCCAGCAGCCAAGTCGGGGACAGGGAACGTGAAGCTTTCTTT.

The chain employs TRBV13 and TRBJ1-2; 7 bases line up with TRBD1. Germline CDR1 reads PRHDT; CDR2 reads FYEKMQ (reference sequence). V trimming: 3 bases; J trimming: 4 bases; junction bases outside the gene matches: 2. The CDR3 runs to 13 residues. In nucleotides, the CDR3 is TGTGCCAGCAGCTTGGGACAGCCCTATGGCTACACCTTC. Its translation: CASSLGQPYGYTF.

In its sample, this clone was seen once. The chain combines TRBV6-5 with TRBJ1-5; a weak D match, TRBD1 (5 bases). The CDR3 is made up of 13 amino acids. CDR1 is MNHEY and CDR2 is SVGAGI in the germline V gene. Trimming took off 6 bases at V and 7 bases at J, with 13 bases between the two ends. The DNA of the CDR3 is TGTGCCAGCAGCCCAGGGTCCTTGCAGCCCCAGCATTTT. This gives the protein CASSPGSLQPQHF.

The rearrangement uses TRBV7-2 and TRBJ2-1; 7 bases are a match to TRBD2. Germline V gene data show CDR1 as SGHTA and CDR2 as FQGNSA. The junction had 7 bases not matched to a gene; V was cut back by 2 bases and J by 6 bases. The CDR3 has 15 amino acids. The CDR3 spells CASSLSTSEFNEQFF. CDR3 in DNA: TGTGCCAGCAGCTTAAGTACTAGCGAATTCAATGAGCAGTTCTTC. The variable domain in full, completed from reference TRBV7-2 and TRBJ2-1, reads GAGVSQSPSNKVTEKGKDVELRCDPISGHTALYWYRQSLGQGLEFLIYFQGNSAPDKSGLPSDRFSAERTGGSVSTLTIQRTQQEDSAVYLCASSLSTSEFNEQFFGPGTRLTVL.

V and J are TRBV3-1 (or the pseudogene TRBV3-2) and TRBJ2-4; the D gene is possibly TRBD2 (5 bases). The V gene lost 1 base and the J gene lost 4 bases, with 17 bases spanning the gap. The CDR3 loop spans 17 amino acids. Per germline, CDR1 LGHDT and CDR2 YNNKEL (reference sequence). In nucleotides, the CDR3 is TGTGCCAGCAGCCAAGTATTCGGGGAGAAAGCTAAAAACATTCAGTACTTC. It specifies CASSQVFGEKAKNIQYF.

This rearrangement joins TRBV5-1 to TRBJ1-2; 10 positions match TRBD1. After removal of 1 base from V and 3 bases from J, the junction contained 9 bases not matched to a gene. This CDR3 spans 17 amino acids. Looked up from germline, CDR1 is SGHRS and CDR2 is YFSETQ. Written as DNA, the CDR3 is TGCGCCAGCAGCTTGACGACAGGGGGCCGTAGTTACTATGGCTACACCTTC. Residues: CASSLTTGGRSYYGYTF. Full variable domain (outside the CDR3, taken from reference TRBV5-1 and TRBJ1-2): KAGVTQTPRYLIKTRGQQVTLSCSPISGHRSVSWYQQTPGQGLQFLFEYFSETQRNKGNFPGRFSGRQFSNSRSEMNVSTLELGDSALYLCASSLTTGGRSYYGYTFGSGTRLTVV.

As DNA, the CDR3 is TGTGCCTGGAGTGTACGGAGTCTGAACTATGGCTACACCTTC. It specifies CAWSVRSLNYGYTF. The chain couples TRBV30 to TRBJ1-2; D is unclear. Germline V gene data show CDR1 as GTSNPN and CDR2 as SVGIG (reference sequence). The CDR3 has 14 amino acids. V was shortened by 0 bases and J by 2 bases, with 10 bases between the two germline ends.

CDR3 protein: CASSDPRTGSDTQYF. CDR3 nucleotides: TGTGCCAGCAGTGATCCACGGACAGGTTCAGATACGCAGTATTTT. This sequence joins TRBV25-1 and TRBJ2-3; 7 nucleotides line up with TRBD1. CDR1 is MGHDK, CDR2 SYGVNS, per germline. V lost 3 bases, J lost 4 bases, and 7 bases stayed unmatched. The CDR3 consists of 15 residues.

The chain joins TRBV5-6 to TRBJ2-2; 10 nucleotides line up with TRBD1. V lost 7 bases, J lost 5 bases, and 5 bases stayed unmatched. CDR3 length: 14 amino acids. In germline, CDR1 is SGHDT, CDR2 YYEEEE. CDR3 coding DNA: TGTGCCAGCTTGGAGGACAGGGGGACCGGGGAGCTGTTTTTT. Amino acids: CASLEDRGTGELFF.

V usage is TRBV3-1 (or the pseudogene TRBV3-2) and J usage is TRBJ1-2; TRBD1 aligns across 10 bases. The trim removed 4 bases at V and 4 bases at J, leaving 15 bases unmatched. Per the germline V gene, CDR1 is LGHDT and CDR2 is YNNKEL (reference sequence). This CDR3 is built from 18 residues. CDR3 DNA: TGTGCCAGCAGCCCTCTGTATTACCGGGACAGGGGTATCTATGGCTACACCTTC. Translation gives CASSPLYYRDRGIYGYTF.